Following are 4 T cell receptor beta chains from one sample sequenced in a study of OX40 agonist ivuxolimab in advanced cancers. Sequenced by immunoSEQ multiplex PCR; TCRdb stores in-frame clones only, minus some. The table includes tens of thousands of clones, 85% to 90% detected once. Sequences were derived from CD4+ or CD8+ T cells sorted from blood, sampled in a trial of the OX40 agonist ivuxolimab. All receptors come from an adult with an advanced solid tumor such as melanoma, head and neck, liver or kidney cancer.

The chain is built from TRBV27 and TRBJ1-5, with no clear D. Trimming took 2 bases from V and 3 from J, leaving 8 bases between them. The germline gives CDR1 MNHEY, CDR2 SMNVEV (reference sequence). The CDR3 runs to 14 residues. CDR3 bases: TGTGCCAGCAGTTTAACACAGTCCAATCAGCCCCAGCATTTT. Amino acids: CASSLTQSNQPQHF.

J is TRBJ1-2 and V is TRBV30, with D unresolved. Germline CDR1 is GTSNPN and CDR2 is SVGIG (reference sequence). V was shortened by 0 bases and J by 2 bases, with 7 bases between the two germline ends. The CDR3 is 13 amino acids. The CDR3 DNA sequence: TGTGCCTGGAGTGTATCAGGAAACTATGGCTACACCTTC. Residues: CAWSVSGNYGYTF.

This chain uses TRBV30 with TRBJ2-5; 7 bases fit TRBD2. This CDR3 has 14 residues. Trimming cost V 7 bases and J 5 bases; bases outside gene matches: 13. Germline V gene sequence: CDR1 GTSNPN, CDR2 SVGIG (reference sequence). The CDR3 loop reads CAFRTWAGEETQYF. The CDR3 DNA follows: TGTGCCTTCCGTACATGGGCGGGGGAGGAGACCCAGTACTTC.

The V call is TRBV5-8, the J call TRBJ2-1, with D maybe TRBD1 (5 bases). There are 14 residues in the CDR3. Germline CDR1 reads SGHTS; CDR2 reads YDEGEE. The germline V and J ends were trimmed by 10 bases and 2 bases, with 16 bases remaining between them. The CDR3 here is CAGVQGNPYNEQFF. The CDR3 coding sequence is TGTGCCGGGGTTCAGGGCAACCCCTACAATGAGCAGTTCTTC.